This T cell receptor beta chain comes out of a study of OX40 agonist ivuxolimab in advanced cancers. Using immunoSEQ multiplex PCR, the repertoire was profiled, and TCRdb retains in-frame clones only, with some absent. This table has 100,000 or so clones, around 94% appearing once. About this clone itself: Its target is unknown.

CDR1 and CDR2 from the germline V gene are SGHRS and YFSETQ. V shed 5 bases and J 5 bases; nucleotides not matched to a gene: 11. CDR3 length equals 15 residues. Study-wide results and limits: The mean number of expanded clones was higher in CD8+ T cells than in CD4+.

The rearrangement joins TRBV5-1 to TRBJ1-2; 8 positions match TRBD1. The receptor comes from an adult with an advanced solid tumor such as melanoma, head and neck, liver or kidney cancer. The sample here was CD4+ or CD8+ T cells sorted from blood, taken in a trial of the OX40 agonist ivuxolimab. CDR3: CASRPAAGGSYGYTF. CDR3 DNA: TGCGCCAGCAGACCCGCGGCAGGGGGCTCATATGGCTACACCTTC.